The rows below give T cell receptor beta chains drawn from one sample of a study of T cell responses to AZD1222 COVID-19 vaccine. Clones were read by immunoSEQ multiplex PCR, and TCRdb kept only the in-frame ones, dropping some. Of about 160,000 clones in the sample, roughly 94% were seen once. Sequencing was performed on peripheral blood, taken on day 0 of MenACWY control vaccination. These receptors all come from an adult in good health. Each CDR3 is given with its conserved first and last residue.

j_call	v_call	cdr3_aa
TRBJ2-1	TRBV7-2	CASSGWGQQVNNEQFF
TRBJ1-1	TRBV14	CASSQDLTRGTEAFF
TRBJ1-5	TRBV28	CASQLTTGGADQPQHF
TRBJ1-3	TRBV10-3	CAIRDWARGSGNTIYF
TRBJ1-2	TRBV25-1	CASSEGQVYGYTF
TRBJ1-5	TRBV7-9	CASRETGKWGNQPQHF
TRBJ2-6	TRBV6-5	CASTVLAGANVLTF
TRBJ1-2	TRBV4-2	CASSQEGGQRVGYTF
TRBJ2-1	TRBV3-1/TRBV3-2	CASSPGLAGVQGNEQFF
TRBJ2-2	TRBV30	CAWSRQGPFPGELFF
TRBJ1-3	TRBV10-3	CAISDGSSGNTIYF
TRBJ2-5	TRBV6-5	CASSMSGGPQETQYF
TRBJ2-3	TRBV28	CASSLGRGSSTDTQYF
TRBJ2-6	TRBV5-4	CASSRGTSANSGANVLTF
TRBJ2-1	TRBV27	CASSLVRGDEQFF
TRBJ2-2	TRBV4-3	CASSQTVENTGELFF
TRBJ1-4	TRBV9	CASSPGQGAEKLFF
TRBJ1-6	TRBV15	CATRGAMGSPLHF
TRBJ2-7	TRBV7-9	CASSSGLYEQYF
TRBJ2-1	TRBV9	CASSVVGREDEQFF
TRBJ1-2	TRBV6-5	CASSTNPDRDYGYTF
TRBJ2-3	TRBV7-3	CASSLGLGTDTQYF
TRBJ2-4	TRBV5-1	CASSLEIGKGNIQYF
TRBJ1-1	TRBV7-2	CASSLGAQGTEAFF
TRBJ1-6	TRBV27	CASTHRGKDSPLHF
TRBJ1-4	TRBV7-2	CASSSRTGREKLFF
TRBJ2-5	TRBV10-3	CAPQGIGRGTQYF
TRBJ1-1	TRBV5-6	CASSLGLMDRADAFF
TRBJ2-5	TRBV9	CASSGGPPQTQYF
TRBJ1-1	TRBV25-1	CASSQGATEAFF
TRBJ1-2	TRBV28	CASSGLRGYGYTF
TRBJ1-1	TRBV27	CASSSIPSNRVHTEAFF
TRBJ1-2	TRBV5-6	CASTKDSYGYTF
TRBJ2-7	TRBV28	CASSQRLGAYEQYF
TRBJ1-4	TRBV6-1	CASSEVAPEKLFF
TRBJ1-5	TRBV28	CASSLGDRSNQPQHF
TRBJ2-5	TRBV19	CASSMGTQTQETQYF
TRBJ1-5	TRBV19	CASSTPLGGQPQHF
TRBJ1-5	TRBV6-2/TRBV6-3	CASSLRREGNQPQHF
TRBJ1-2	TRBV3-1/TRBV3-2	CASSQGPGQQNYGYTF
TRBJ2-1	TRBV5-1	CASRRDSNEQFF
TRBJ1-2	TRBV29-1	CSVEEPRGYGYTF
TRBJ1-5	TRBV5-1	CASSFLFGQNQPQHF
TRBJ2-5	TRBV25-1	CASSDGAGWSGTQYF
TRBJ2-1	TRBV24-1	CATSARQSSYNEQFF
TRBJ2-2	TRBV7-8	CASSFRAGTGELFF
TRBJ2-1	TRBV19	CASLPLGQREGAYNEQFF
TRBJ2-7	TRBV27	CASSLLLAGGLREQYF
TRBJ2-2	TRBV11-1	CASSPGQGGSGELFF
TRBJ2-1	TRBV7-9	CASSLESSYNEQFF
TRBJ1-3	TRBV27	CASSPSMSGNTIYF